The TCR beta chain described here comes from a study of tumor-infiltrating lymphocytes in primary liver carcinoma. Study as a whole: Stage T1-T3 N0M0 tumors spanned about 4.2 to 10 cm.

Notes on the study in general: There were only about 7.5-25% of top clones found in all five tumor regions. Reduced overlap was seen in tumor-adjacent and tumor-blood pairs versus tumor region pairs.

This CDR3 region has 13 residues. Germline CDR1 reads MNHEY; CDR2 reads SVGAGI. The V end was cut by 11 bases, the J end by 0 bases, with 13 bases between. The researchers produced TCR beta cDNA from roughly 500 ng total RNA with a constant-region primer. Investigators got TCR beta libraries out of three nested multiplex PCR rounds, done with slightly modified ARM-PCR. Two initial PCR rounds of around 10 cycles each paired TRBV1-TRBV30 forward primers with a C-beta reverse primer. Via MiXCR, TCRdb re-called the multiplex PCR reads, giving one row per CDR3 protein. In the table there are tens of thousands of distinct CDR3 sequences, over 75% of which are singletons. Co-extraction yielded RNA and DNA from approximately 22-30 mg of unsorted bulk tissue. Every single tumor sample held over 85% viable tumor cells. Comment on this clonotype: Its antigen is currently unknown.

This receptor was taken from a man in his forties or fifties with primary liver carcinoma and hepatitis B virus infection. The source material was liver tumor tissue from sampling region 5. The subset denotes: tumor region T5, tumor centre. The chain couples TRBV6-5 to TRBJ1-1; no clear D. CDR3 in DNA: TGTGCCGTACAACAGAGGCTGAACACTGAAGCTTTCTTT. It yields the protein CAVQQRLNTEAFF.